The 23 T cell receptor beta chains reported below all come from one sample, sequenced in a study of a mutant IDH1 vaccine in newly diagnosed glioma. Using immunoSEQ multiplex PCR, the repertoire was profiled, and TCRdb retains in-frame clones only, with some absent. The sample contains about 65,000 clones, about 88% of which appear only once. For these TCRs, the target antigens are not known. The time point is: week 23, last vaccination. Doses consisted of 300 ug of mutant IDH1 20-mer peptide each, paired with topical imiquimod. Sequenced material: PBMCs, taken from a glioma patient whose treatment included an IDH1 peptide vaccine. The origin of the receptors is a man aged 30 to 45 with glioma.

Here the CDR3 reads CASSLGGDGYTF. In DNA, the CDR3 is TGTGCCAGCAGCTTGGGGGGGGATGGCTACACCTTC. The V call is TRBV27, the J call TRBJ1-2; D might be TRBD1 (5 bases). This CDR3 is built from 12 residues. Between the trimmed V and J ends, which lost 6 bases and 6 bases, there was a span of 11 bases. Germline lookup yields CDR1 MNHEY and CDR2 SMNVEV (reference sequence).

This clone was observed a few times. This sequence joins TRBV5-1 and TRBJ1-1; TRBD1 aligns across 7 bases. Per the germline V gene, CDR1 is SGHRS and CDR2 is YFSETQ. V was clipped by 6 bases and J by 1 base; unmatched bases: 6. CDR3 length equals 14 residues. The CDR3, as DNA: TGCGCCAGCAAGTTACAGGGGCCGAACACTGAAGCTTTCTTT. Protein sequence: CASKLQGPNTEAFF.

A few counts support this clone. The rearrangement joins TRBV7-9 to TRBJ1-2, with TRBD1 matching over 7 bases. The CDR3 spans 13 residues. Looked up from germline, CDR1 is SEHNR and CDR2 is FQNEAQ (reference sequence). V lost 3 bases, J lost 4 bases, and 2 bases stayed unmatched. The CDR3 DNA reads TGTGCCAGCAGCTTTCGGACAGGCTATGGCTACACCTTC. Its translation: CASSFRTGYGYTF.

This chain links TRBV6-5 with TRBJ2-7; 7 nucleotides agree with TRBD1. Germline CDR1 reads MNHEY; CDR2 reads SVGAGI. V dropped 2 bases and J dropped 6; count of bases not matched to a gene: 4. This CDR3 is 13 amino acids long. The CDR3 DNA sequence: TGTGCCAGCAGTTACGGCAGGGGGAGCGAGCAGTACTTC. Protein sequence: CASSYGRGSEQYF.

In DNA form, the CDR3 reads TGTGCCAGCAGCTTGGTGTGGGGGAGCACAGATACGCAGTATTTT. This codes for CASSLVWGSTDTQYF. This chain connects TRBV5-4 to TRBJ2-3; D may match TRBD1 or TRBD2 (5 bases each). Germline V gives CDR1 SGHNT, CDR2 YYREEE (reference sequence). The CDR3 loop spans 15 amino acids. Trimming left V 0 bases short and J 0 bases short, with 8 bases between.

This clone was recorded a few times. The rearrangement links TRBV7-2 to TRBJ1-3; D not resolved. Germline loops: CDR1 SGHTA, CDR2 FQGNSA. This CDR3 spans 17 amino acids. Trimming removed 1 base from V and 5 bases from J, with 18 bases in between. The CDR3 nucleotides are TGTGCCAGCAGCTTAGAAGGAGTAGTAGGAACCCGAAACACCATATATTTT. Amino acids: CASSLEGVVGTRNTIYF.

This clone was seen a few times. This CDR3 reads CASSPGTSGADTQYF. The CDR3, as DNA: TGTGCCAGCAGCCCAGGGACTAGCGGGGCAGATACGCAGTATTTT. The rearrangement uses TRBV11-2 and TRBJ2-3, with 13 bases fitting TRBD2. The CDR3 is 15 residues long. Germline CDR1 reads SGHAT; CDR2 reads FQNNGV. V shed 5 bases and J 4 bases; nucleotides not matched to a gene: 3.

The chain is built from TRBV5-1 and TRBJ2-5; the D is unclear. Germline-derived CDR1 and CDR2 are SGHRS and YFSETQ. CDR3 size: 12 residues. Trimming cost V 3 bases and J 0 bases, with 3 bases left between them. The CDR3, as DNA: TGCGCCAGCAGCTGGGACCAAGAGACCCAGTACTTC. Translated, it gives CASSWDQETQYF.

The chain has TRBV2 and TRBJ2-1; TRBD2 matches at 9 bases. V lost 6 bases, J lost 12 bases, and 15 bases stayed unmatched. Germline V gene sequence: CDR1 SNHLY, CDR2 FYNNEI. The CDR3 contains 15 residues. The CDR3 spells CASRRGVGLAGRQFF. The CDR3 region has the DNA TGTGCCAGCAGAAGGGGGGTCGGGCTAGCGGGGCGGCAGTTCTTC.

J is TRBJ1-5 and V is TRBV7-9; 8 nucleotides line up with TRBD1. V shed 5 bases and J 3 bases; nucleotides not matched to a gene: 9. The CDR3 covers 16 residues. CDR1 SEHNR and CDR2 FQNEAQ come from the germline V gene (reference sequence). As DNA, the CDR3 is TGTGCCAGCAGCGCAACAGGGGGAATTGACAATCAGCCCCAGCATTTT. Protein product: CASSATGGIDNQPQHF.

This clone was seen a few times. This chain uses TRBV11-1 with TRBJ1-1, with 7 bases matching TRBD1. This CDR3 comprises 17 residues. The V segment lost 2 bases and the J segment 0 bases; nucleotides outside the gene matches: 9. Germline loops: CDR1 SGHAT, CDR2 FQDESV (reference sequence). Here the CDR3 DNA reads TGTGCCAGCAGCTTACGCTCAGGGGGACGGATGAACACTGAAGCTTTCTTT. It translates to CASSLRSGGRMNTEAFF.

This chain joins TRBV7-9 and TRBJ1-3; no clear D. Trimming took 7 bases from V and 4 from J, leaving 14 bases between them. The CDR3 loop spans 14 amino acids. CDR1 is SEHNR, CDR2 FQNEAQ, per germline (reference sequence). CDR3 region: CASTLKDPGNTIYF. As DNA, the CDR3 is TGTGCCAGCACCCTAAAGGACCCAGGAAACACCATATATTTT.

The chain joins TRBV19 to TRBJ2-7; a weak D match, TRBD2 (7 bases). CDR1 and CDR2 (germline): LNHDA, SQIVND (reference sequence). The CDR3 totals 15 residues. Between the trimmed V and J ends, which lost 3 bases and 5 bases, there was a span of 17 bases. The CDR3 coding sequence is TGTGCCAGTAGTATGTCTACAGGGAGGGTCCACGAGCAGTACTTC. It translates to CASSMSTGRVHEQYF.

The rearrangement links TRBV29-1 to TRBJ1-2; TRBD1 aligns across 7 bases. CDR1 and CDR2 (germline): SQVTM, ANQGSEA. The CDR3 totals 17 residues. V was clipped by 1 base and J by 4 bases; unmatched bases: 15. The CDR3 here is CSVEGRQGRLRGYGYTF. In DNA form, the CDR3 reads TGCAGCGTTGAAGGTCGACAGGGTCGTCTTCGGGGCTATGGCTACACCTTC.

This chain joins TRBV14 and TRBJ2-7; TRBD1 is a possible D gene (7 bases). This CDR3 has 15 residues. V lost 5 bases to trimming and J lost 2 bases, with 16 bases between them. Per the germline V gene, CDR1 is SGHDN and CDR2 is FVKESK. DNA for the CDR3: TGTGCCAGCAGCTCCAACAGGGGAGGCACCTACGAGCAGTACTTC. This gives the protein CASSSNRGGTYEQYF.

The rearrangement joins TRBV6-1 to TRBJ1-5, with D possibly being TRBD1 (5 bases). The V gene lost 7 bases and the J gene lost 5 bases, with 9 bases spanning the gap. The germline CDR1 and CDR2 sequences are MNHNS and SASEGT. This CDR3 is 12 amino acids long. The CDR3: CASKGVDQPQHF. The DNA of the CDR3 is TGTGCCAGCAAAGGGGTTGATCAGCCCCAGCATTTT.

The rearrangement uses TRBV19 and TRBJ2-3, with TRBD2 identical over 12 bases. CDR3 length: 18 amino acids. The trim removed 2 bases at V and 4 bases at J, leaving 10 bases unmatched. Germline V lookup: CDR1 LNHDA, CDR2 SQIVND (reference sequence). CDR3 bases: TGTGCCAGTAGTATATCTAGCGGGGGGGCGGTGTCCGCAGATACGCAGTATTTT. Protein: CASSISSGGAVSADTQYF. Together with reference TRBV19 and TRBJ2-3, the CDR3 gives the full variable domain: DGGITQSPKYLFRKEGQNVTLSCEQNLNHDAMYWYRQDPGQGLRLIYYSQIVNDFQKGDIAEGYSVSREKKESFPLTVTSAQKNPTAFYLCASSISSGGAVSADTQYFGPGTRLTVL.

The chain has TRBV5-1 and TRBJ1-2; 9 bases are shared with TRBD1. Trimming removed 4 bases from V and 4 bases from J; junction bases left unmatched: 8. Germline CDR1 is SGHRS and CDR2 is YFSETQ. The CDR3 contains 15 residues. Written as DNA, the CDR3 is TGCGCCAGCAGCGCGACAGGGGGGGCGACCTATGGCTACACCTTC. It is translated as CASSATGGATYGYTF.

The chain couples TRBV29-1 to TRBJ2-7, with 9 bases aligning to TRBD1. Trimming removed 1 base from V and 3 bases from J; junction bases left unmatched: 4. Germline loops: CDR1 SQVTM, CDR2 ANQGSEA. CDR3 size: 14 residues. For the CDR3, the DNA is TGCAGCGTTGAAGGGGGACAGGGCTTCTACGAGCAGTACTTC. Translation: CSVEGGQGFYEQYF.

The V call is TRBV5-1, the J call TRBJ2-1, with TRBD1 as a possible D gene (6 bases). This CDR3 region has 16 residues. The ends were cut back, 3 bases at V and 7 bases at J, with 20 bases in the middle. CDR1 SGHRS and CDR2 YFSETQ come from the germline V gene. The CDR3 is CASSSRGTNVRNEQFF. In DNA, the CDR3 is TGCGCCAGCAGCTCCAGGGGCACCAACGTGAGGAATGAGCAGTTCTTC.

This CDR3 is CASSRQGGEETQYF. DNA of the CDR3: TGCGCCAGCAGCCGACAGGGAGGGGAAGAGACCCAGTACTTC. The chain links TRBV5-1 to TRBJ2-5; perhaps D is TRBD1 or TRBD2 (7 bases each). CDR1 is SGHRS, CDR2 YFSETQ, per germline. The CDR3 runs to 14 residues. The germline V and J ends were trimmed by 4 bases and 3 bases, with 13 bases remaining between them.

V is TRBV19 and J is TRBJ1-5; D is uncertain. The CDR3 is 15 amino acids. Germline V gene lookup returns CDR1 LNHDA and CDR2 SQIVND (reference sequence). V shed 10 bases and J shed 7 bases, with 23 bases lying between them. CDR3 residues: CATQRPGWGNQPQHF. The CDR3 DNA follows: TGTGCCACCCAAAGGCCTGGTTGGGGTAACCAGCCCCAGCATTTT.

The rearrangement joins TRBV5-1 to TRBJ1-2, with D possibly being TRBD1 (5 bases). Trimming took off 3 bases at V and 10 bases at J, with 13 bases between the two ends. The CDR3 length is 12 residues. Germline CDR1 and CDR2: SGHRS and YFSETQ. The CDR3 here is CASSSGPRDYTF. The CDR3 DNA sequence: TGCGCCAGCAGCTCGGGACCCCGAGACTACACCTTC.